This T cell receptor (beta chain) was profiled in a study of T cells in Graves' hyperthyroidism and ophthalmopathy. Study-level results: Model predictions of ophthalmopathy came a median approximately 6 months before onset.

Each diagnosis was grounded in clinical symptoms, serum thyroxine and TRAb, thyroid ultrasound, and orbital computed tomography. This CDR3 has 17 residues. The germline CDR1 and CDR2 sequences are SGHTA and FQGTGA. A word on this clonotype: The antigen remains unidentified. A much larger clone differs from this one at a single base, so this may be a read error.

RNA transcripts served as the template for amplifying TCR beta CDR3 regions. HTBI primers were employed in a first-round RT-PCR of the TCR CDR3. MiXCR, applied by TCRdb to the multiplex PCR reads, yields one record per CDR3 protein. Of nearly 600,000 distinct CDR3 sequences listed, approximately 15% are singletons. This receptor was taken from a woman aged 18-29 years with Graves' ophthalmopathy. J is TRBJ2-1 and V is TRBV7-3, with 9 bases that match TRBD2. The DNA matches TRBJ2-7 better at its end, which makes the J call doubtful. The sequencing sample was made of blood. The CDR3: CASSHPRTSASYNEQYF. For the CDR3, the DNA is TGCGCCAGCAGCCACCCCCGGACTAGCGCATCCTACAATGAGCAGTACTTC.